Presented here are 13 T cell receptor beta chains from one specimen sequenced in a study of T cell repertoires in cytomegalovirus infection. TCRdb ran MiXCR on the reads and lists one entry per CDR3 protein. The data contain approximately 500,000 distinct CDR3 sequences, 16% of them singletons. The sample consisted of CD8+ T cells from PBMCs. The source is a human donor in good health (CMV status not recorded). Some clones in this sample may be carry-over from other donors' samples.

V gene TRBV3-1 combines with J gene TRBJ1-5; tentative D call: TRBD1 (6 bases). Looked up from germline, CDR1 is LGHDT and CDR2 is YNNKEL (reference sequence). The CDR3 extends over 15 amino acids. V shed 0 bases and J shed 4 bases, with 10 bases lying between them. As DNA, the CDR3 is TGTGCCAGCAGCCAAGAGACAGGACTTAATCAGCCCCAGCATTTT. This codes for CASSQETGLNQPQHF.

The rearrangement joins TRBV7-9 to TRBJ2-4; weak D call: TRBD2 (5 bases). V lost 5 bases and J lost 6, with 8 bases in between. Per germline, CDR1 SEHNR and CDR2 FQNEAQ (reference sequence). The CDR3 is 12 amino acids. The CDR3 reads CASSLGANIQYF. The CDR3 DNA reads TGTGCCAGCAGCCTGGGAGCAAACATTCAGTACTTC.

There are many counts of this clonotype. For the CDR3, the DNA is TGTGCCAGCAGCCAGAGGTACGGACAGACTATCGGTGCAGATACGCAGTATTTT. Translating gives CASSQRYGQTIGADTQYF. The chain recombines TRBV11-1 with TRBJ2-3; a weak D match, TRBD1 (6 bases). The CDR3 is made up of 18 amino acids. In germline, CDR1 is SGHAT, CDR2 FQDESV (reference sequence). Deletions cut 5 bases from V and 4 bases from J, with 25 bases between.

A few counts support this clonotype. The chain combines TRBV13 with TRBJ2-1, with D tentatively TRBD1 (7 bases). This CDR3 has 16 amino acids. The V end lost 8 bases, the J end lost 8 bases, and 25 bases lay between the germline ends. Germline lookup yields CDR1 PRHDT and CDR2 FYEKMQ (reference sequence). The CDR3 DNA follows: TGTGCCAGCGCCCCCGGGGGTCAGGGGGGAGGCGATGAGCAGTTCTTC. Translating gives CASAPGGQGGGDEQFF.

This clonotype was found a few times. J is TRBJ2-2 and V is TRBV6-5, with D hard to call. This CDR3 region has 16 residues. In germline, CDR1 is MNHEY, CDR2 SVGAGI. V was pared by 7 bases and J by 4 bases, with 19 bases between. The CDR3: CASIPLDRFGTGELFF. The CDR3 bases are TGTGCCAGCATCCCGTTAGATCGGTTTGGCACCGGGGAGCTGTTTTTT.

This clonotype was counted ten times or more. The CDR3 is CASLIGQGYNEQFF. In DNA form, the CDR3 reads TGTGCCAGTCTGATAGGACAGGGCTACAATGAGCAGTTCTTC. The chain joins TRBV12-3 or TRBV12-4 to TRBJ2-1, with 8 nucleotides matching TRBD1. V was clipped by 9 bases and J by 3 bases; unmatched bases: 7. CDR3 length equals 14 residues.

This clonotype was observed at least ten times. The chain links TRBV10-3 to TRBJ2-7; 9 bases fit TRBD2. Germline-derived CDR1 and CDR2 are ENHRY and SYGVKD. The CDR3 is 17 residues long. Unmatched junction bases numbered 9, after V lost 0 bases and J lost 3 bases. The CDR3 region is CAISESAGLAAIYEQYF. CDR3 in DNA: TGTGCCATCAGTGAGTCAGCGGGACTAGCAGCAATCTACGAGCAGTACTTC.

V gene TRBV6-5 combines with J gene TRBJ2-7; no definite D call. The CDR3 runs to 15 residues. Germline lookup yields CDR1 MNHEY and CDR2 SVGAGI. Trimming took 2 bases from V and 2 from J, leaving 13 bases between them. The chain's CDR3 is CASSYRWIDPYEQYF. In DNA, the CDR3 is TGTGCCAGCAGTTACCGGTGGATTGACCCCTACGAGCAGTACTTC.

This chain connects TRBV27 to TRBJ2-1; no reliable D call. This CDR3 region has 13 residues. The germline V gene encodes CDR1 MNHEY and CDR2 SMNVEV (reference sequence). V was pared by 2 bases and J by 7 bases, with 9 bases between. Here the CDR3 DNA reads TGTGCCAGCAGTTTAATCGGCAGGAATGAGCAGTTCTTC. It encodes CASSLIGRNEQFF.

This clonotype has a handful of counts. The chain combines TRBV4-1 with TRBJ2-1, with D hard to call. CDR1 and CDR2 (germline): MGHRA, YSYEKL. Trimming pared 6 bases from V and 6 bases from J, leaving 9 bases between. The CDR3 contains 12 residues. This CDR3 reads CASRAQSNEQFF. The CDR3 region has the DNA TGCGCCAGCAGGGCACAATCCAATGAGCAGTTCTTC.

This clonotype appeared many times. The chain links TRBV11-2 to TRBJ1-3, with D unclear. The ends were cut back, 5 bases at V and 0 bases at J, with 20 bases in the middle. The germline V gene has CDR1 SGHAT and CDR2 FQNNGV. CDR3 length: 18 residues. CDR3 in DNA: TGTGCCAGCAGCGCTTTATCCCGGGGTCCGACCTCTGGAAACACCATATATTTT. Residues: CASSALSRGPTSGNTIYF. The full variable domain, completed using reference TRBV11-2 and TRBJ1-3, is EAGVAQSPRYKIIEKRQSVAFWCNPISGHATLYWYQQILGQGPKLLIQFQNNGVVDDSQLPKDRFSAERLKGVDSTLKIQPAKLEDSAVYLCASSALSRGPTSGNTIYFGEGSWLTVV.

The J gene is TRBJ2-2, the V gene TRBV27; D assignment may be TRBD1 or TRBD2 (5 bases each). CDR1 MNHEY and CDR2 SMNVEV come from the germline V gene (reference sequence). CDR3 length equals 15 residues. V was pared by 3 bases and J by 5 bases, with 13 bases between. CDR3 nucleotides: TGTGCCAGCAGTTTGTACGGGACCCAAACCGGGGAGCTGTTTTTT. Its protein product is CASSLYGTQTGELFF.

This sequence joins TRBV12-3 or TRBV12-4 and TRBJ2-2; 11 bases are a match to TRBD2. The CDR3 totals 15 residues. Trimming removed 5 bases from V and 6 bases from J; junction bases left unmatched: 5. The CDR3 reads CASSPTSGGPGELFF. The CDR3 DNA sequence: TGTGCCAGCAGTCCTACTAGCGGGGGCCCCGGGGAGCTGTTTTTT.